The 10 T cell receptor beta chains listed next were all sequenced from one sample in a study of cytomegalovirus exposure and HLA in healthy donors. Primers included in the PCR were 60 Vbeta and 13 Jbeta primers. Clones were sequenced by immunoSEQ multiplex PCR, and TCRdb holds only the in-frame ones, with some missing. The sample lists some 200,000 clones; over 75% were seen once. The sequenced sample consisted of PBMCs. The receptors were gathered from a man aged 45-65 years in good health and CMV-seronegative.

This sequence joins TRBV4-3 and TRBJ2-7; 11 bases fit TRBD1. CDR3 length equals 17 residues. J lost 2 bases, V lost 3 bases, and 9 bases had no gene match. CDR1 is LGHNA, CDR2 YSLEER, per germline. This CDR3 is CASSHLIGDRGAYEQYF. CDR3 sequence (DNA): TGCGCCAGCAGCCATCTGATAGGGGACAGGGGGGCCTACGAGCAGTACTTC.

V and J are TRBV2 and TRBJ2-7; D is ambiguous. This CDR3 has 14 residues. Deletions cut 3 bases from V and 0 bases from J, with 9 bases between. The germline V gene encodes CDR1 SNHLY and CDR2 FYNNEI. The CDR3: CASSDRPSSYEQYF. In DNA form, the CDR3 reads TGTGCCAGCAGTGACAGGCCCAGCTCCTACGAGCAGTACTTC.

The V and J genes are TRBV27 and TRBJ2-5, with TRBD2 matching 8 bases. The CDR3 sequence is 15 residues long. The V and J ends lost 7 bases and 2 bases, in that order; junction bases with no gene match: 9. Germline values: CDR1 MNHEY, CDR2 SMNVEV (reference sequence). DNA of the CDR3: TGTGCCAGCACCCAAATACTAGCGGCTCAAGAGACCCAGTACTTC. Its protein is CASTQILAAQETQYF.

The chain uses TRBV15 and TRBJ2-3; D gene uncertain. Per the germline V gene, CDR1 is LNHNV and CDR2 is YYDKDF (reference sequence). The CDR3 extends over 11 amino acids. The V end lost 8 bases, the J end lost 0 bases, and 3 bases lay between the germline ends. For the CDR3, the DNA is TGTGCCACCCGTAGCACAGATACGCAGTATTTT. It specifies CATRSTDTQYF.

The V and J genes are TRBV7-8 and TRBJ1-2; tentative D call: TRBD1 (5 bases). Trimming took off 1 base at V and 4 bases at J, with 10 bases between the two ends. The germline V gene encodes CDR1 SGHVS and CDR2 FQNEAQ. This CDR3 has 14 amino acids. CDR3 nucleotide sequence: TGTGCCAGCAGCTTAGAAGACAGAGCCTATGGCTACACCTTC. Protein: CASSLEDRAYGYTF.

This clone appeared once. This sequence joins TRBV19 and TRBJ2-7; D is possibly TRBD1 (5 bases). This CDR3 comprises 13 residues. Between the trimmed V and J ends, which lost 5 bases and 0 bases, there was a span of 8 bases. Germline V gene data show CDR1 as LNHDA and CDR2 as SQIVND (reference sequence). The CDR3 nucleotides are TGTGCCAGTAGTTCCGACAGCTCCTACGAGCAGTACTTC. Amino acids: CASSSDSSYEQYF.

This chain uses TRBV7-9 with TRBJ1-3; TRBD1 agrees at 9 bases. Germline V gene lookup returns CDR1 SEHNR and CDR2 FQNEAQ (reference sequence). CDR3 length: 15 residues. The junction had 5 bases not matched to a gene; V was cut back by 5 bases and J by 3 bases. Written as DNA, the CDR3 is TGTGCCAGCAGCAAACAGGGGGCTTTTGGAAACACCATATATTTT. It codes for CASSKQGAFGNTIYF.

V usage is TRBV5-6 and J usage is TRBJ1-2; 7 bases align to TRBD1. The CDR3 sequence is 14 residues long. Trimming at V came to 4 bases and at J to 3 bases, leaving 6 bases not matched to a gene. Germline V gene sequence: CDR1 SGHDT, CDR2 YYEEEE. Here the CDR3 DNA reads TGTGCCAGCAGCCCTGGACAGGTCTACTATGGCTACACCTTC. Protein sequence: CASSPGQVYYGYTF.

The chain employs TRBV18 and TRBJ1-1; 9 bases line up with TRBD1. The CDR3 is made up of 15 amino acids. CDR1 is KGHSH, CDR2 LQKENI, per germline. V shed 7 bases, J shed 0 bases, and the junction held 6 bases outside the gene matches. CDR3 protein: CASYRTGEMNTEAFF. The CDR3 DNA is TGTGCCAGCTACCGGACAGGGGAGATGAACACTGAAGCTTTCTTT. Combining the CDR3 with reference TRBV18 and TRBJ1-1 gives the whole variable domain NAGVMQNPRHLVRRRGQEARLRCSPMKGHSHVYWYRQLPEEGLKFMVYLQKENIIDESGMPKERFSAEFPKEGPSILRIQQVVRGDSAAYFCASYRTGEMNTEAFFGQGTRLTVV.

The V call is TRBV10-3, the J call TRBJ1-5, with 10 bases aligning to TRBD1. The CDR3 sequence is 13 residues long. Per germline, CDR1 ENHRY and CDR2 SYGVKD. V lost 9 bases and J lost 4; bases outside the gene matches: 3. CDR3 sequence (DNA): TGTGCCATGGGACAGGGGAAGAATCAGCCCCAGCATTTT. Encoded protein: CAMGQGKNQPQHF.